This T cell receptor (beta chain) was sequenced during a study of CD8+ T cells in alopecia areata. Extraction of RNA preceded its reverse transcription into cDNA, which served as the sequencing template. Sequencing was performed with immunoSEQ multiplex PCR; in TCRdb, only in-frame clones are kept and a portion is missing. The sample holds around 140,000 clones, around 87% seen once. The CDR3 length is 12 residues. Germline V CDR1 and CDR2: KGHSH, LQKENI. The V end was cut by 5 bases, the J end by 15 bases, with 17 bases between. This clone was observed a handful of times. The chain employs TRBV18 and TRBJ2-4; D could derive from TRBD1 or TRBD2 (5 bases each). The specimen was CD8+ T cells sorted from blood, collected at week 0. This clonotype was obtained from a human donor with alopecia areata. CDR3 amino acids: CASSTRDRFLYF. CDR3 nucleotide sequence: TGTGCCAGCTCAACCCGGGACCGTTTTTTGTACTTC.